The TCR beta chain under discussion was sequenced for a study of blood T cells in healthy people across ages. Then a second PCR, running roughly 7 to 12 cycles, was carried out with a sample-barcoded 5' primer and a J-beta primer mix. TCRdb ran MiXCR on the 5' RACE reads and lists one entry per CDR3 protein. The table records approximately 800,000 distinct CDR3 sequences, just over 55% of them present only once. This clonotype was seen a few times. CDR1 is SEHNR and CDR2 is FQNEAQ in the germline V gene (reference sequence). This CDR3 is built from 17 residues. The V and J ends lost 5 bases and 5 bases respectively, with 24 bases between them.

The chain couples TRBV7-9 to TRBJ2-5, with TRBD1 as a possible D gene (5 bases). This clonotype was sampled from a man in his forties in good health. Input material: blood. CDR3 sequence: CASSPPGAGYIRETQYF. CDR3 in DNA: TGTGCCAGCAGCCCACCAGGAGCAGGGTATATTCGGGAGACCCAGTACTTC. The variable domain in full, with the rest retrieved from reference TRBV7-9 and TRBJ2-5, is DTGVSQNPRHKITKRGQNVTFRCDPISEHNRLYWYRQTLGQGPEFLTYFQNEAQLEKSRLLSDRFSAERPKGSFSTLEIQRTEQGDSAMYLCASSPPGAGYIRETQYFGPGTRLLVL.